This TCR beta chain came from a study of blood T cell repertoires in COVID-19. Study summary: Acute and convalescent COVID-19 samples came from the United States, Italy and Spain. T cells, B-cell-depleted T cells, or PBMCs provided the cDNA or gDNA that served as material.

Authors' processing steps: Reference gene primer amplification gave nucleated cell count estimates. TCRdb's table, derived via immunoSEQ multiplex PCR, lists solely in-frame clones and lacks some. Clone size and the V and J calls come from that table; the DNA yielded D and trimming. The sample lists about 200,000 clones, around 84% occurring once. Germline lookup yields CDR1 SGHRS and CDR2 YFSETQ. This CDR3 is built from 16 residues. Trimming cost V 4 bases and J 0 bases, with 14 bases left between them. Material: peripheral blood. The chain uses TRBV5-1 and TRBJ1-3, with D perhaps matching TRBD1 (5 bases). The TCR comes from a man in his sixties with acute or convalescent COVID-19. The CDR3 nucleotides are TGCGCCAGCAGCGTCGACAGCGCAGCCTCTGGAAACACCATATATTTT. This sequence encodes CASSVDSAASGNTIYF.